This T cell receptor beta chain stems from a study of regulatory T cells in long-lasting Graves disease. Findings of the study overall: Investigators studied peripheral blood only, not thyroid tissue.

Arm-PCR with iRepertoire HTBI primers amplified the CDR3 regions for these TCR beta libraries. Each CDR3 protein gets one entry after TCRdb re-called the multiplex PCR reads with MiXCR. The sample yields hundreds of thousands of distinct CDR3 sequences, 15% to 20% seen once. This clonotype was counted between two and nine times. Its antigen is undetermined. The germline V gene has CDR1 DFQATT and CDR2 SNEGSKA (reference sequence). The CDR3 runs 14 residues. V dropped 3 bases and J dropped 2 bases, with 14 bases sitting between them. Time point of the sample: newly diagnosed GD, antithyroid drugs for less than 3 months. Scientists built the TCR library using RNA that was extracted from PBMCs. Graves' disease was diagnosed by American Thyroid Association guidelines. These records were also assigned to another study, of T cells in Graves' hyperthyroidism and ophthalmopathy. That paper notes: A set of HTBI primers served as the primers for a first-round RT-PCR of the TCR CDR3.

The chain has TRBV20-1 and TRBJ2-7, with D perhaps given as TRBD1 or TRBD2 (5 bases each). The sequence derives from a woman in her 30s with Graves disease. Sample: peripheral blood mononuclear cells (PBMCs), taken at new diagnosis, from a patient treated with antithyroid drugs. Written as DNA, the CDR3 is TGCAGTGCTAGTCGGCAGGGAGTAACCTACGAGCAGTACTTC. This gives the protein CSASRQGVTYEQYF.